The present TCR beta chain was sequenced within a study of blood T cell repertoires in COVID-19. Study-wide background: The study drew acute and convalescent COVID-19 samples from the United States, Italy and Spain. The analysed material was cDNA or gDNA that came from T cells, B-cell-depleted T cells, or PBMCs.

V was shortened by 3 bases and J by 3 bases, with 6 bases between the two germline ends. Germline lookup yields CDR1 DFQATT and CDR2 SNEGSKA (reference sequence). This CDR3 comprises 11 residues. Study processing details: Estimated nucleated cell counts came from reference gene primer amplification. TCRdb keeps only in-frame clones here, not all; method: immunoSEQ multiplex PCR. V and J calls and clone size are as listed in that table; D and trimming were resolved from the DNA. In the table there are over 55,000 clones, 87% of which are singletons. The chain recombines TRBV20-1 with TRBJ2-7; D may be TRBD2 (6 bases). The sequence was collected from a man aged 45-65 years with active COVID-19. Material: peripheral blood. CDR3 DNA sequence: TGCAGTGCTAGGCGGGACTACGAGCAGTACTTC. Amino acids: CSARRDYEQYF.